The 26 T cell receptor beta chains below were found in one sample sequenced in a study of blood T cell repertoires in COVID-19. Libraries were prepared by immunoSEQ multiplex PCR; TCRdb keeps only in-frame clonotypes and omits some of them. The table lists roughly 150,000 clones, around 81% of them singletons. Material for sequencing was peripheral blood. Every receptor here comes from a man in his sixties with active or convalescent COVID-19.

The gene calls are TRBV7-2 and TRBJ2-3; TRBD1 aligns across 7 bases. The CDR3 is 15 amino acids. J gave up 4 bases and V 0 bases, and 4 bases lay outside the gene matches. The V gene's germline CDR1 is SGHTA and CDR2 FQGNSA. The CDR3 DNA reads TGTGCCAGCAGCTTAGCCACCGGGACAGCAGATACGCAGTATTTT. Translation: CASSLATGTADTQYF.

The CDR3: CASSLGLAGYNEQFF. The CDR3, as DNA: TGTGCCAGCAGCTTAGGTCTAGCGGGTTATAATGAGCAGTTCTTC. The V gene is TRBV7-8, the J gene TRBJ2-1; 8 bases are shared with TRBD2. This CDR3 has 15 residues. The ends lost 1 base at V and 7 bases at J; junction bases unmatched: 6. The germline gives CDR1 SGHVS, CDR2 FQNEAQ.

This clone was observed once. This chain uses TRBV5-1 with TRBJ2-5; weak D call: TRBD2 (5 bases). Germline V CDR1 and CDR2: SGHRS, YFSETQ. V was shortened by 0 bases and J by 5 bases, with 11 bases between the two germline ends. The length of the CDR3 is 14 residues. CDR3 sequence reads: CASSLGLGGETQYF. The CDR3 region has the DNA TGCGCCAGCAGCTTGGGATTGGGCGGGGAGACCCAGTACTTC.

V gene TRBV19 combines with J gene TRBJ1-1; the match to TRBD1 covers 9 bases. V lost 5 bases to trimming and J lost 0 bases; unmatched junction nucleotides: 16. This CDR3 has 19 amino acids. The germline CDR1 and CDR2 sequences are LNHDA and SQIVND (reference sequence). The CDR3 DNA sequence: TGTGCCAGTAGTCGGGCCGGGACAGGGAGTCGGACCATGAACACTGAAGCTTTCTTT. Translation gives CASSRAGTGSRTMNTEAFF.

The chain is built from TRBV6-5 and TRBJ1-3; D not certain. The CDR3 is 14 amino acids. Germline V CDR1 and CDR2: MNHEY, SVGAGI. The ends were cut back, 0 bases at V and 1 base at J, with 4 bases in the middle. Here the CDR3 DNA reads TGTGCCAGCAGTTACTCTGCGTCTGGAAACACCATATATTTT. Protein product: CASSYSASGNTIYF.

The CDR3, as DNA: TGTGCCAGCAGCATCGGACATTCGGTGGCTGGGGGCTACACCTTC. Amino acids: CASSIGHSVAGGYTF. The chain links TRBV11-2 to TRBJ1-2; TRBD1 might be the D (5 bases). The CDR3 is 15 residues long. V was cut by 5 bases and J by 8 bases, with 21 bases left in between. Per germline, CDR1 SGHAT and CDR2 FQNNGV.

The J gene is TRBJ1-2, the V gene TRBV19, with TRBD1 matching 8 bases. The germline gives CDR1 LNHDA, CDR2 SQIVND (reference sequence). The CDR3 has 19 amino acids. Losses at the gene ends were 4 bases for V and 1 base for J; bases not matched to a gene: 17. The CDR3 loop reads CASSRPPGTGDSRNYGYTF. CDR3 DNA: TGTGCCAGTAGTAGACCCCCCGGGACAGGAGATTCCCGTAACTATGGCTACACCTTC.

J is TRBJ2-7 and V is TRBV9, with 10 positions matching TRBD1. CDR1 and CDR2 from the germline V gene are SGDLS and YYNGEE. J lost 6 bases, V lost 0 bases, and 15 bases had no gene match. There are 18 residues in the CDR3. In DNA, the CDR3 is TGTGCCAGCAGCGTAGGAGTGGGCGGGGACAGGGGCTCGATCGAGCAGTACTTC. Translated: CASSVGVGGDRGSIEQYF.

This chain links TRBV4-2 with TRBJ2-1; 9 bases agree with TRBD2. Germline V lookup: CDR1 LGHNA, CDR2 YNFKEQ. Losses at the gene ends were 2 bases for V and 10 bases for J; bases not matched to a gene: 9. CDR3 length: 15 residues. The CDR3 spells CASSQQTSGYWEQFF. In DNA, the CDR3 is TGTGCCAGCAGCCAACAGACTAGCGGTTATTGGGAGCAGTTCTTC.

DNA for the CDR3: TGCAGCGCCCGGGAGGGAAACACCATATATTTT. It is translated as CSAREGNTIYF. The V call is TRBV29-1, the J call TRBJ1-3; D unresolved. Germline V gene data show CDR1 as SQVTM and CDR2 as ANQGSEA. The V end was cut by 7 bases, the J end by 4 bases, with 8 bases between. The CDR3 runs to 11 residues.

The chain joins TRBV20-1 to TRBJ2-7; maybe TRBD1 (5 bases). The germline gives CDR1 DFQATT, CDR2 SNEGSKA (reference sequence). The V and J ends lost 3 bases and 2 bases respectively, with 5 bases between them. This CDR3 spans 11 amino acids. CDR3 nucleotide sequence: TGCAGTGCTAGGACAGCCTACGAGCAGTACTTC. Residues: CSARTAYEQYF.

The CDR3: CASSRAGSTGELFF. CDR3 coding DNA: TGTGCCAGCTCACGGGCAGGGTCCACCGGGGAGCTGTTTTTT. The V and J genes are TRBV18 and TRBJ2-2; perhaps TRBD1 as D (5 bases). Trimming left V 4 bases short and J 4 bases short, with 10 bases between. Germline assignment: CDR1 KGHSH and CDR2 LQKENI. This CDR3 has 14 residues. The full variable domain, with the rest looked up from reference TRBV18 and TRBJ2-2, is NAGVMQNPRHLVRRRGQEARLRCSPMKGHSHVYWYRQLPEEGLKFMVYLQKENIIDESGMPKERFSAEFPKEGPSILRIQQVVRGDSAAYFCASSRAGSTGELFFGEGSRLTVL.

The J gene is TRBJ2-1, the V gene TRBV3-1 (or the pseudogene TRBV3-2); TRBD2 aligns across 7 bases. The germline V gene encodes CDR1 LGHDT and CDR2 YNNKEL (reference sequence). CDR3 length equals 14 residues. Trimming took 4 bases from V and 8 from J; bases not matched to a gene: 8. CDR3 region: CASSPRTRTHEQFF. The CDR3 DNA follows: TGTGCCAGCAGCCCTCGGACTAGAACGCATGAGCAGTTCTTC.

Comment on this clone: The conserved closing phenylalanine or tryptophan is absent in this CDR3, likely reflecting a read error. It is unclear where the CDR3 begins or ends on the DNA, so no DNA is shown, and the CDR3 is as TCRdb lists it. V and J are TRBV24-1 and TRBJ1-4; TRBD1, the table's D call, was not compared with the DNA. From germline, CDR1 is KGHDR and CDR2 SFDVKD. The CDR3 length is 13 residues, termini included. CDR3 sequence: CATSDTPGTGACG.

V and J are TRBV3-1 (or the pseudogene TRBV3-2) and TRBJ2-1; D might be TRBD1 (7 bases). Trimming took off 4 bases at V and 5 bases at J, with 18 bases between the two ends. There are 16 residues in the CDR3. Germline-derived CDR1 and CDR2 are LGHDT and YNNKEL (reference sequence). DNA for the CDR3: TGTGCCAGCAGCCCCTCTGGCCAGGGGGGCAACAATGAGCAGTTCTTC. Protein sequence: CASSPSGQGGNNEQFF.

The V and J genes are TRBV27 and TRBJ2-1; 8 positions agree with TRBD1. Germline trimming cut 3 bases from V and 4 bases from J; bases unmatched to any gene: 5. This CDR3 is 15 amino acids long. CDR1 is MNHEY and CDR2 is SMNVEV in the germline V gene (reference sequence). The CDR3 reads CASSLDRAEYNEQFF. The CDR3 nucleotides are TGTGCCAGCAGTTTGGACAGGGCGGAGTACAATGAGCAGTTCTTC.

The chain is built from TRBV2 and TRBJ2-7; 8 bases are shared with TRBD1. With V trimmed by 6 bases and J by 3 bases, 1 base remained unmatched. This CDR3 spans 12 amino acids. CDR1 is SNHLY and CDR2 is FYNNEI in the germline V gene. The CDR3 nucleotides are TGTGCCAGCAGAGACAGGGGCTACGAGCAGTACTTC. Its translation: CASRDRGYEQYF. Combining the CDR3 with reference TRBV2 and TRBJ2-7 gives the whole variable domain EPEVTQTPSHQVTQMGQEVILRCVPISNHLYFYWYRQILGQKVEFLVSFYNNEISEKSEIFDDQFSVERPDGSNFTLKIRSTKLEDSAMYFCASRDRGYEQYFGPGTRLTVT.

The chain has TRBV6-4 and TRBJ1-6; D remains unclear. The CDR3 runs to 13 residues. The V end lost 2 bases, the J end lost 7 bases, and 6 bases lay between the germline ends. Germline-derived CDR1 and CDR2 are MRHNA and SNTAGT. CDR3: CASSDRENSPLHF. CDR3 in DNA: TGTGCCAGCAGTGACAGGGAGAATTCACCCCTCCACTTT.

This clone came up once. The V gene is TRBV7-2, the J gene TRBJ2-3, with D perhaps matching TRBD2 (5 bases). This CDR3 comprises 16 residues. The germline CDR1 and CDR2 sequences are SGHTA and FQGNSA. The V end was cut by 1 base, the J end by 4 bases, with 15 bases between. Here the CDR3 reads CASSLGYGRRADTQYF. The CDR3 coding sequence is TGTGCCAGCAGCTTAGGGTACGGACGGCGGGCAGATACGCAGTATTTT.

The chain links TRBV24-1 to TRBJ2-3; TRBD2 agrees at 14 bases. Germline V gives CDR1 KGHDR, CDR2 SFDVKD. Trimming at V came to 3 bases and at J to 2 bases, leaving 3 bases not matched to a gene. The CDR3 runs to 17 residues. This CDR3 reads CATSDRLAGGDTDTQYF. DNA of the CDR3: TGTGCCACCAGTGATCGACTAGCGGGAGGGGACACAGATACGCAGTATTTT.

The chain links TRBV5-1 to TRBJ1-5, with TRBD1 matching 7 bases. This CDR3 has 16 residues. V shed 1 base and J 2 bases; nucleotides not matched to a gene: 6. Germline V gives CDR1 SGHRS, CDR2 YFSETQ. In nucleotides, the CDR3 is TGCGCCAGCAGCTTGACAGGGGTAGGGGGCAATCAGCCCCAGCATTTT. This codes for CASSLTGVGGNQPQHF.

The CDR3 nucleotides are TGTGCCAGCAGCGTAGGGACAAAGAACACTGAAGCTTTCTTT. It translates to CASSVGTKNTEAFF. This chain connects TRBV9 to TRBJ1-1; tentatively, D is TRBD1 (5 bases). The CDR3 extends over 14 amino acids. Trimming took 0 bases from V and 1 from J, leaving 7 bases between them. CDR1 and CDR2 (germline): SGDLS, YYNGEE. Full variable domain (missing parts from reference TRBV9 and TRBJ1-1): DSGVTQTPKHLITATGQRVTLRCSPRSGDLSVYWYQQSLDQGLQFLIQYYNGEERAKGNILERFSAQQFPDLHSELNLSSLELGDSALYFCASSVGTKNTEAFFGQGTRLTVV.

The chain joins TRBV7-2 to TRBJ2-1; TRBD2 agrees at 12 bases. Trimming at V came to 4 bases and at J to 7 bases, leaving 8 bases not matched to a gene. Germline V gene sequence: CDR1 SGHTA, CDR2 FQGNSA. The CDR3 loop spans 16 amino acids. CDR3 bases: TGTGCCAGCAGCTCTCCTAGCGGGAGGGCCAGTAATGAGCAGTTCTTC. It specifies CASSSPSGRASNEQFF.

This clone was seen repeatedly, ten times or more. The J gene is TRBJ1-2, the V gene TRBV2, with D maybe TRBD1 (5 bases). CDR3 length: 13 residues. V was clipped by 7 bases and J by 1 base, with 10 bases between them. Germline loops: CDR1 SNHLY, CDR2 FYNNEI. CDR3 DNA: TGTGCCAGCAACCCTGACAGTAACTATGGCTACACCTTC. Translated: CASNPDSNYGYTF.

V is TRBV18 and J is TRBJ1-2, with TRBD1 identical over 9 bases. CDR3 size: 14 residues. V lost 3 bases to trimming and J lost 7 bases; unmatched junction nucleotides: 6. Germline loops: CDR1 KGHSH, CDR2 LQKENI. The CDR3 protein is CASSPGQGFGGYTF. CDR3 bases: TGTGCCAGCTCACCGGGACAGGGTTTTGGTGGCTACACCTTC.

The chain uses TRBV11-2 and TRBJ2-1; 10 positions match TRBD2. V shed 4 bases and J 12 bases; nucleotides not matched to a gene: 12. Germline CDR1 SGHAT, CDR2 FQNNGV. This CDR3 is built from 15 residues. The CDR3 nucleotides read TGTGCCAGCAGCTCCCCGGGACTAGCGCCTCGGGGGCAGTTCTTC. It codes for CASSSPGLAPRGQFF.